Here is one T cell receptor (beta chain) with its context. Its cognate antigen is unknown. The data originate from a study of PD-1 blockade in classical Hodgkin lymphoma. Study information: The study gave patients nivolumab 3 mg/kg intravenously every 2 weeks. Overall study findings and caveats: No one has yet defined what causes the repertoire differences, which may be disease activity or prior therapy.

The CDR3 is 13 residues long. V was clipped by 0 bases and J by 1 base, with 4 bases between them. Germline CDR1 reads SGDLS; CDR2 reads YYNGEE. Sequencing was performed with immunoSEQ multiplex PCR; in TCRdb, only in-frame clones are kept and a portion is missing. The profile shows some 96,000 clones, roughly 91% of them singletons. Described time point: cycle 4 day 1 (C4D1), after 5 to 7 weeks of nivolumab. Brentuximab vedotin exposure varied among the patients, all of whom had relapsed after autologous stem cell transplantation. The V call is TRBV9, the J call TRBJ1-1; no reliable D call. Sample: peripheral blood mononuclear cells (PBMCs), taken before the fourth cycle of nivolumab. The origin of this receptor is a human donor with classical Hodgkin lymphoma. The DNA for the CDR3 is TGTGCCAGCAGCGTAGCCGGGAACACTGAAGCTTTCTTT. This codes for CASSVAGNTEAFF.